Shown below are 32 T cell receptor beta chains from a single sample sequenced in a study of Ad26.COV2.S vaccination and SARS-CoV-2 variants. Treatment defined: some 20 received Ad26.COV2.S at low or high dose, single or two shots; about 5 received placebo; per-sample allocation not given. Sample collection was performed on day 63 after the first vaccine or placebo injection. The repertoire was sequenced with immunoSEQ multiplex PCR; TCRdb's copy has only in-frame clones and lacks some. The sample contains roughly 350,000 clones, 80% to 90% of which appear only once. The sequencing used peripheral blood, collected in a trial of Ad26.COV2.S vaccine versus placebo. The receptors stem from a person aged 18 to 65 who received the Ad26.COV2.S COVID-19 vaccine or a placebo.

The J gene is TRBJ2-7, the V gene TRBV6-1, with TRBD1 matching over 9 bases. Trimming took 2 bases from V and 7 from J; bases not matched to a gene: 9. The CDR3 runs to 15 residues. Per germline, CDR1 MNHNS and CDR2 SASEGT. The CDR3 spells CASSETGTGRREQYF. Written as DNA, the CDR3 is TGTGCCAGCAGTGAAACAGGGACAGGGAGACGGGAGCAGTACTTC.

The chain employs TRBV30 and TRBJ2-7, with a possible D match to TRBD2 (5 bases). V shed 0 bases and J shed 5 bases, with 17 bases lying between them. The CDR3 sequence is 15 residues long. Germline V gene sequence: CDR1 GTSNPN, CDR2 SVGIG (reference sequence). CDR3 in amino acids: CAWSVGSRGADEQYF. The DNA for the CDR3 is TGTGCCTGGAGTGTAGGTTCTCGGGGTGCCGACGAGCAGTACTTC.

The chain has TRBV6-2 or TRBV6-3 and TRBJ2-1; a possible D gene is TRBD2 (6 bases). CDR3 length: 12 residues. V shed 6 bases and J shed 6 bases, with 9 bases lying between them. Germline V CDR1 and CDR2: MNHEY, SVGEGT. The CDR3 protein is CASSPTSNEQFF. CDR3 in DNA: TGTGCCAGCAGCCCGACTAGCAATGAGCAGTTCTTC.

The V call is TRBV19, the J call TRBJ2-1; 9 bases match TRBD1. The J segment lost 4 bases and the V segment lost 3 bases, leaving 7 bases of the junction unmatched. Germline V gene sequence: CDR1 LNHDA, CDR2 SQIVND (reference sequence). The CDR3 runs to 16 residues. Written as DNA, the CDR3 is TGTGCCAGTAGTATTCACCGGGACAGGGATTACAATGAGCAGTTCTTC. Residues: CASSIHRDRDYNEQFF.

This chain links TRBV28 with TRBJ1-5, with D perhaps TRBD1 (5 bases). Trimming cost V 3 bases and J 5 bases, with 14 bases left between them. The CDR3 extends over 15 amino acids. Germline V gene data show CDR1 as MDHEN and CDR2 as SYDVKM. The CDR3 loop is CASSFGAGFYQPQHF. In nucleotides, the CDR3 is TGTGCCAGCAGTTTTGGGGCAGGGTTCTATCAGCCCCAGCATTTT.

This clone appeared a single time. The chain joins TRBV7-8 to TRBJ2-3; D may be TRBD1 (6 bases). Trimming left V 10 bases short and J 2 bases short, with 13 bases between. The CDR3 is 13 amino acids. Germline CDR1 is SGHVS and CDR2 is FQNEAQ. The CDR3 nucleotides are TGTGCCATAGGACAGCTACTCACAGATACGCAGTATTTT. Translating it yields CAIGQLLTDTQYF.

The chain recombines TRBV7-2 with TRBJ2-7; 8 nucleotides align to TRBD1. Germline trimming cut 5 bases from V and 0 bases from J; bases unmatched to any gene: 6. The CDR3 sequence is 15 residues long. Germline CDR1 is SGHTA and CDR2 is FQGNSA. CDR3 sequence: CASSTQGGNSYEQYF. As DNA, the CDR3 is TGTGCCAGCAGCACACAGGGGGGTAACTCCTACGAGCAGTACTTC.

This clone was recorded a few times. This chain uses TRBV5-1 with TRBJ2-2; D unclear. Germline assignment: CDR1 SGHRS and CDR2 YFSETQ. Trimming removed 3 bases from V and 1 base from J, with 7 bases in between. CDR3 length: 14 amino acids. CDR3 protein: CASSSKLNTGELFF. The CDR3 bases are TGCGCCAGCAGCTCGAAACTGAACACCGGGGAGCTGTTTTTT.

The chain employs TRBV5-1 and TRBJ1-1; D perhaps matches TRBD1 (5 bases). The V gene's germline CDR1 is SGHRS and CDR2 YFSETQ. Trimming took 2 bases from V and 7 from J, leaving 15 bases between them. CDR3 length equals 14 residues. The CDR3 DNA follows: TGCGCCAGCAGCTTCGAGGACAACCTAGATGAAGCTTTCTTT. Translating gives CASSFEDNLDEAFF.

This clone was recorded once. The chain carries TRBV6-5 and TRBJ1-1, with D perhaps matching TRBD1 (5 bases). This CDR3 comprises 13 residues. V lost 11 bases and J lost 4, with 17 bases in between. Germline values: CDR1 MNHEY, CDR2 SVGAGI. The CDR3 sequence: CASGQGWRTEAFF. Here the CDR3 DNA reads TGTGCCTCAGGTCAGGGATGGCGCACTGAAGCTTTCTTT.

Written as DNA, the CDR3 is TGTGCCAGCAACACCCGGACCGGACAGGGTAACTATGGCTACACCTTC. This gives the protein CASNTRTGQGNYGYTF. J is TRBJ1-2 and V is TRBV2, with TRBD1 identical over 8 bases. CDR1 and CDR2 (germline): SNHLY, FYNNEI. V shed 7 bases and J 1 base; nucleotides not matched to a gene: 11. The CDR3 covers 16 residues.

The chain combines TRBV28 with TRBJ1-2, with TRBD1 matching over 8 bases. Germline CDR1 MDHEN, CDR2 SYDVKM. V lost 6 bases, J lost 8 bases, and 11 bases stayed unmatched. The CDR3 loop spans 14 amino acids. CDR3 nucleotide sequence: TGTGCCAGCAGCACCAGGGGGCGGGTAGGAGGCTACACCTTC. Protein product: CASSTRGRVGGYTF.

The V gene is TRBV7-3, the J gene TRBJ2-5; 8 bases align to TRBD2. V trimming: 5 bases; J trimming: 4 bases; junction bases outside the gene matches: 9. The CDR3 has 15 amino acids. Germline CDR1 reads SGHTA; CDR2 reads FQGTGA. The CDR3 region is CASSPTGGPLETQYF. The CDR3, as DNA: TGTGCCAGCAGCCCGACGGGGGGGCCTTTAGAGACCCAGTACTTC.

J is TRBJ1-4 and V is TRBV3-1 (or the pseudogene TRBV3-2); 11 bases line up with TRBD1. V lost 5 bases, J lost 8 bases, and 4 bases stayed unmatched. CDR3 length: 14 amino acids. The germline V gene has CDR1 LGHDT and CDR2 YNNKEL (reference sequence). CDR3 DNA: TGTGCCAGCAGCATCCGGGACAGGGGGGAAAAACTGTTTTTT. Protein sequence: CASSIRDRGEKLFF.

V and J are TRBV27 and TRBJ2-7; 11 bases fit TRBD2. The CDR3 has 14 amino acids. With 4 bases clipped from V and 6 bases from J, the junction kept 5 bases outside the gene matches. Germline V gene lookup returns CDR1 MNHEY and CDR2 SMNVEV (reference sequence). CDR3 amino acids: CASSSLAGDGEQYF. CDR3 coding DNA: TGTGCCAGCAGTTCACTAGCGGGAGATGGCGAGCAGTACTTC.

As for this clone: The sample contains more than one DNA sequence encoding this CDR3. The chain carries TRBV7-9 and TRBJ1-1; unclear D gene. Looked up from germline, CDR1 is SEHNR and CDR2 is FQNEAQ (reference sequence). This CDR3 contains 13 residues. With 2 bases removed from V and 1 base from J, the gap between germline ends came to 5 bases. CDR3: CASSLQENTEAFF. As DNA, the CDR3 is TGTGCCAGCAGCTTACAGGAGAACACTGAAGCTTTCTTT.

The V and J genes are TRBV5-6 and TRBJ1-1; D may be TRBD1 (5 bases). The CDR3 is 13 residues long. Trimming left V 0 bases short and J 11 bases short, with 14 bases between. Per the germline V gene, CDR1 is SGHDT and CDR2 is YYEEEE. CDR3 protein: CASSLDGGATAFF. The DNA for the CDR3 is TGTGCCAGCAGCTTGGATGGAGGGGCCACCGCTTTCTTT.

CDR3 sequence (DNA): TGTGCCAGCAGTTACCAATCCCCAGGGAACACTGAAGCTTTCTTT. It codes for CASSYQSPGNTEAFF. The rearrangement uses TRBV28 and TRBJ1-1; D is unclear. The CDR3 totals 15 residues. Germline V CDR1 and CDR2: MDHEN, SYDVKM. V was pared by 4 bases and J by 1 base, with 13 bases between.

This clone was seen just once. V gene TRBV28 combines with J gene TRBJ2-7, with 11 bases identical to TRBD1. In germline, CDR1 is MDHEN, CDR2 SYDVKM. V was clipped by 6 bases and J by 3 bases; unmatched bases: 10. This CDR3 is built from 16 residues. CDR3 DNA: TGTGCCAGCAGAGCGACAGGGACAGGGGGAGACTACGAGCAGTACTTC. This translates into CASRATGTGGDYEQYF. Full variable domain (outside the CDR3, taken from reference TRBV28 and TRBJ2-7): DVKVTQSSRYLVKRTGEKVFLECVQDMDHENMFWYRQDPGLGLRLIYFSYDVKMKEKGDIPEGYSVSREKKERFSLILESASTNQTSMYLCASRATGTGGDYEQYFGPGTRLTVT.

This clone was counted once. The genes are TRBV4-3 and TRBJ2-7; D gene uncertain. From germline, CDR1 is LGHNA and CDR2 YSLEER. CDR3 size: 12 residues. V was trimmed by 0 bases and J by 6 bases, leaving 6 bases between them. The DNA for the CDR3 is TGCGCCAGCAGCCAAGATTCCCGCGAGCAGTACTTC. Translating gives CASSQDSREQYF.

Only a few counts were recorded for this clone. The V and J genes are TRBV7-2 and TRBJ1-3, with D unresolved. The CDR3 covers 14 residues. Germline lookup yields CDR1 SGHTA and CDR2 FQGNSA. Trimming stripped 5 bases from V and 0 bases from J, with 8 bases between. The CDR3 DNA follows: TGTGCCAGCAGCCGCTACTACTCTGGAAACACCATATATTTT. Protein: CASSRYYSGNTIYF.

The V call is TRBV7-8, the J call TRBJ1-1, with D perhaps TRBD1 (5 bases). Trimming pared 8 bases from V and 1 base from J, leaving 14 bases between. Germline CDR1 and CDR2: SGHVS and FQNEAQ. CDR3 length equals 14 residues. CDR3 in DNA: TGTGCCAGCTCTAAGGGGATAGGGAACACTGAAGCTTTCTTT. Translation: CASSKGIGNTEAFF.

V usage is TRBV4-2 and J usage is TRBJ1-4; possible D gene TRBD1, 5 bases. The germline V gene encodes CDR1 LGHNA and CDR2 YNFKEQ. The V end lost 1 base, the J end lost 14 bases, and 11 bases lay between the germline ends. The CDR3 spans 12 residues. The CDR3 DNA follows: TGTGCCAGCAGCCAAGGGCAGGGAGGGCTGTTTTTT. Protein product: CASSQGQGGLFF.

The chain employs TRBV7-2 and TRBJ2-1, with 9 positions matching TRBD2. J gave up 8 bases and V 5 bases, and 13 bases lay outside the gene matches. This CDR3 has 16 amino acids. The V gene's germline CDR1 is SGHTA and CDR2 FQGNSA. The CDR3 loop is CASSRPGERGAYEQFF. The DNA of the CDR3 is TGTGCCAGCAGCCGCCCGGGCGAGCGGGGGGCCTATGAGCAGTTCTTC.

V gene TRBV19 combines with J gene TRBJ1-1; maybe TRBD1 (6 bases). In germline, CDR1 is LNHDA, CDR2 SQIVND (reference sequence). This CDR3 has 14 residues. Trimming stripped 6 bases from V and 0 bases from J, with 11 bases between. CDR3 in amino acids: CASRDGQLNTEAFF. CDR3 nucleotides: TGTGCCAGTAGGGACGGACAGCTGAACACTGAAGCTTTCTTT.

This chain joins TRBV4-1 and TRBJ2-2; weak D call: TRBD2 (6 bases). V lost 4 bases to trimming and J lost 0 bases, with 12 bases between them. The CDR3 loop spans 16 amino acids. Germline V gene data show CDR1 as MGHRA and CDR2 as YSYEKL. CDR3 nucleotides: TGCGCCAGCAGCCCTTTAGCGGATTCGAACACCGGGGAGCTGTTTTTT. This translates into CASSPLADSNTGELFF.

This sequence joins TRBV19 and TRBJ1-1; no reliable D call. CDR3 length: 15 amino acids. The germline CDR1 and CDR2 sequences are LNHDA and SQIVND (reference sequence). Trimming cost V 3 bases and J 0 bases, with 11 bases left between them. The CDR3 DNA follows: TGTGCCAGTAGTATCATACTCGGGATGAACACTGAAGCTTTCTTT. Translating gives CASSIILGMNTEAFF.

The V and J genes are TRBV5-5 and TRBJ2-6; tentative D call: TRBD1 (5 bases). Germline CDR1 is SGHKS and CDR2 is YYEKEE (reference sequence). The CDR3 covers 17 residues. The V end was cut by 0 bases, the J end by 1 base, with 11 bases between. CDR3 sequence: CASSLEVRASGANVLTF. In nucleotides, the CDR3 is TGTGCCAGCAGCTTGGAGGTCAGGGCTTCTGGGGCCAACGTCCTGACTTTC.

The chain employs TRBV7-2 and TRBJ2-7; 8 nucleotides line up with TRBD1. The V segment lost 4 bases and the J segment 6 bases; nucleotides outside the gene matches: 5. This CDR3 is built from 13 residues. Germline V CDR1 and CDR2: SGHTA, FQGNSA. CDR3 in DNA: TGTGCCAGCAGCTCGGACAGGGCAGGCGAGCAGTACTTC. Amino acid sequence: CASSSDRAGEQYF.

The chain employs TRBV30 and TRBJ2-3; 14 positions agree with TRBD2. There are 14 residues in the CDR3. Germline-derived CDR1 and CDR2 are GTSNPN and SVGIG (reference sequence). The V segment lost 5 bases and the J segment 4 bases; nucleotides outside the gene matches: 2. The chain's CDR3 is CAWAGLAGADTQYF. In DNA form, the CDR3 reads TGTGCCTGGGCGGGACTAGCGGGAGCAGATACGCAGTATTTT.

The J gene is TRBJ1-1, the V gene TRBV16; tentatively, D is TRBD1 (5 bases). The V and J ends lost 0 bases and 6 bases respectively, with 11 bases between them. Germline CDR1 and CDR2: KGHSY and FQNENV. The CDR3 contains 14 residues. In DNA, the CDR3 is TGTGCCAGCAGCCAATCGAATCAGGGTTCTGAAGCTTTCTTT. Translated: CASSQSNQGSEAFF. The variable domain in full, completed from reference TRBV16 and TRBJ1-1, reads GEEVAQTPKHLVRGEGQKAKLYCAPIKGHSYVFWYQQVLKNEFKFLISFQNENVFDETGMPKERFSAKCLPNSPCSLEIQATKLEDSAVYFCASSQSNQGSEAFFGQGTRLTVV.

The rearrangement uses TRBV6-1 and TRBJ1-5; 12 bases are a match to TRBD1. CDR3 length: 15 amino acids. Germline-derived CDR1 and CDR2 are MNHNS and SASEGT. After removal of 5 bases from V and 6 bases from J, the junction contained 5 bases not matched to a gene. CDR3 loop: CASSWGQGAIQPQHF. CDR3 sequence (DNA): TGTGCCAGCAGTTGGGGACAGGGGGCGATTCAGCCCCAGCATTTT.